This TCR beta chain appears in the sequencing data of a study of shared clonotypes between healthy human individuals. Study details: In total, the donors were a couple of women and a few men aged 18 to 49.

Germline loops: CDR1 LGHNT, CDR2 FRNRAP. Trimming shortened V by 2 bases and J by 2 bases, and 13 bases separated the two germline ends. The CDR3 has 15 residues. The assay was run at deep level. Original data processing: ImmunoSEQ junction-only sequences lacked quality scores, so their filtering differed. TCRdb's copy holds only in-frame clones and misses some; the assay was immunoSEQ multiplex PCR. The D gene and trimming were derived from the DNA, and the V and J assignments and clone size from that table. The sample gives 2 million to 2.5 million clones, over 85% of which show up once; around 0.4% is in the top ten.

The chain combines TRBV12-5 with TRBJ2-7; D may be TRBD1 (6 bases). The sample was naive CD4+ T cells from PBMCs. As for subset: CD45RA+ positively selected. The receptor's source is a young man in good health. Some clones in this sample may be carry-over from other donors' samples. The CDR3 nucleotides read TGTGCTAGTGGTTTGATGCCGGGACACACCTACGAGCAGTACTTC. It yields the protein CASGLMPGHTYEQYF.